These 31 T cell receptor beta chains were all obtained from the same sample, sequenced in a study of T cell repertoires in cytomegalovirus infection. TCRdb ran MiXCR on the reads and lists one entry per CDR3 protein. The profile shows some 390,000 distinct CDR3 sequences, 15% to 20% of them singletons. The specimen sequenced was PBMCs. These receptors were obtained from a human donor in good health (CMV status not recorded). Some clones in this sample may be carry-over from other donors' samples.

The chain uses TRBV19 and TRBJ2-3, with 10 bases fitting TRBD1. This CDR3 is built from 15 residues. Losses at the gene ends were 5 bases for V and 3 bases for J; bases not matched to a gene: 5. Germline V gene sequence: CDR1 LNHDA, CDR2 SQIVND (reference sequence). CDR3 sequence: CASSLRTGGTDTQYF. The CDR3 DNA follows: TGTGCCAGTAGTCTTCGGACAGGGGGAACAGATACGCAGTATTTT.

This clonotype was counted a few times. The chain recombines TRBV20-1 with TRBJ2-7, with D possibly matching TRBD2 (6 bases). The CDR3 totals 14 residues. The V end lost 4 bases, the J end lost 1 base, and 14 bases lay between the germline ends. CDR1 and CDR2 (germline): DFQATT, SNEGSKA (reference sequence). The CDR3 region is CSATTGDRSYEQYF. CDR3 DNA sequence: TGCAGTGCTACCACGGGAGACCGATCCTACGAGCAGTACTTC.

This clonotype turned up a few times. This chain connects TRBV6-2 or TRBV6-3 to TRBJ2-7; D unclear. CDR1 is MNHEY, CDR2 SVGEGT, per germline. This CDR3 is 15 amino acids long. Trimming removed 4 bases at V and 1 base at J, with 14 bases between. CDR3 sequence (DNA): TGTGCCAGCAGTTCCCCAGTCACGGATTCCTACGAGCAGTACTTC. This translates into CASSSPVTDSYEQYF.

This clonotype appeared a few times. CDR3 coding DNA: TGTGCCAGCAGCTTGGCGACAGGGGCAAACTATGGCTACACCTTC. It codes for CASSLATGANYGYTF. The rearrangement joins TRBV5-4 to TRBJ1-2, with 8 positions matching TRBD1. The CDR3 covers 15 residues. CDR1 and CDR2 (germline): SGHNT, YYREEE (reference sequence). After removal of 0 bases from V and 2 bases from J, the junction contained 3 bases not matched to a gene.

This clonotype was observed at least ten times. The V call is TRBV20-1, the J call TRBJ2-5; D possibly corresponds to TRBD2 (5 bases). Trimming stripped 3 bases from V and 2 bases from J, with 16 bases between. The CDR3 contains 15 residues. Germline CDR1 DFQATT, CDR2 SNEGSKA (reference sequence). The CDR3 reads CSASSLATGQETQYF. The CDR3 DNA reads TGCAGTGCTAGTAGTCTCGCGACGGGGCAAGAGACCCAGTACTTC.

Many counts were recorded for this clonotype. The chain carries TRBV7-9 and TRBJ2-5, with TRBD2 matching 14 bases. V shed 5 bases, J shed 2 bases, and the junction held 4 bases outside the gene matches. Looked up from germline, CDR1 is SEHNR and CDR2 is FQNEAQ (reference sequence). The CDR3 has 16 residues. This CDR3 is CASSQGLAGGQETQYF. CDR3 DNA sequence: TGTGCCAGCAGCCAAGGACTAGCGGGAGGACAAGAGACCCAGTACTTC. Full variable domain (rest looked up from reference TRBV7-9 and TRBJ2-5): DTGVSQNPRHKITKRGQNVTFRCDPISEHNRLYWYRQTLGQGPEFLTYFQNEAQLEKSRLLSDRFSAERPKGSFSTLEIQRTEQGDSAMYLCASSQGLAGGQETQYFGPGTRLLVL.

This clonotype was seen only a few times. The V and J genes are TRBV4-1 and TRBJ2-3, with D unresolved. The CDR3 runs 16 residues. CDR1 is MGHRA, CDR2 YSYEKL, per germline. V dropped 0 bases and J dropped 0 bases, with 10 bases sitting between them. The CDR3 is CASSQEPYGSTDTQYF. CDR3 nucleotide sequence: TGCGCCAGCAGCCAAGAGCCCTATGGAAGCACAGATACGCAGTATTTT.

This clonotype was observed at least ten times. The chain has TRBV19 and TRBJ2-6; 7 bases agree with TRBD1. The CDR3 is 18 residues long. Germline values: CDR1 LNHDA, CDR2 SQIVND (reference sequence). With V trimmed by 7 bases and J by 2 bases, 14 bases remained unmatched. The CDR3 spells CASNPRWTQGTGANVLTF. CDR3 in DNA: TGTGCCAGTAACCCGCGGTGGACACAGGGGACTGGGGCCAACGTCCTGACTTTC.

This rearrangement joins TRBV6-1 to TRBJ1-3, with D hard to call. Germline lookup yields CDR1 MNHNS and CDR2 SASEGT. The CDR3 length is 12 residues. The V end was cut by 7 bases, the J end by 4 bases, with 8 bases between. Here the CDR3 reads CASTRTGNTIYF. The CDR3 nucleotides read TGTGCCAGCACCCGGACGGGAAACACCATATATTTT.

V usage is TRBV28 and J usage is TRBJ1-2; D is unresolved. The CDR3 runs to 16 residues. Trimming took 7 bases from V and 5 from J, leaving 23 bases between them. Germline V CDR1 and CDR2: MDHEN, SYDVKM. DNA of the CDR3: TGTGCCAGCACCCGGCGTCCGTGGCGGGGTTTTTATGGCTACACCTTC. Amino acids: CASTRRPWRGFYGYTF.

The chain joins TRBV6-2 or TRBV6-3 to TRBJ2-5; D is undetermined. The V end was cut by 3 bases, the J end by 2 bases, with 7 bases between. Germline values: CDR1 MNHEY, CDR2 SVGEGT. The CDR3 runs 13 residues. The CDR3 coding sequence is TGTGCCAGCAGTTATTTCACGCAAGAGACCCAGTACTTC. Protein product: CASSYFTQETQYF.

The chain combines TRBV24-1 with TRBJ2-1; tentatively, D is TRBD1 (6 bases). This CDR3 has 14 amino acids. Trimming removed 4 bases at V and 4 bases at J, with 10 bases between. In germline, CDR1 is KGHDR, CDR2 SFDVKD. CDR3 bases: TGTGCCACCAGTGAAACGGACAGTTACAATGAGCAGTTCTTC. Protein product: CATSETDSYNEQFF.

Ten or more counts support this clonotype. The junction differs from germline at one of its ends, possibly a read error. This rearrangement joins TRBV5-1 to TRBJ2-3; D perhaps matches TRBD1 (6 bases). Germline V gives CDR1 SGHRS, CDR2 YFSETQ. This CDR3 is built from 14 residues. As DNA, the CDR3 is TGTGCCAGCAGCTTGGGACAAAGCACAGATACGCAGTATTTT. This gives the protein CASSLGQSTDTQYF.

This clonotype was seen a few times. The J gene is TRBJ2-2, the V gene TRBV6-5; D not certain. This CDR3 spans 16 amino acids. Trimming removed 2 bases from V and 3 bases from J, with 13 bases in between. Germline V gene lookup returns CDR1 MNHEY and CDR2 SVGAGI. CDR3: CASSYGDVSYTGELFF. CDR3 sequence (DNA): TGTGCCAGCAGTTACGGCGATGTCTCCTACACCGGGGAGCTGTTTTTT.

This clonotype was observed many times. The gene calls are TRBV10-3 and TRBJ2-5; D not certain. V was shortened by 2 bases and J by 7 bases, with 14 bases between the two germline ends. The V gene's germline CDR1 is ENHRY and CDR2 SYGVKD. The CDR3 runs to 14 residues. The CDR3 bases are TGTGCCATCAGTGAGGTGGACCGTCGCGGGACCCAGTACTTC. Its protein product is CAISEVDRRGTQYF.

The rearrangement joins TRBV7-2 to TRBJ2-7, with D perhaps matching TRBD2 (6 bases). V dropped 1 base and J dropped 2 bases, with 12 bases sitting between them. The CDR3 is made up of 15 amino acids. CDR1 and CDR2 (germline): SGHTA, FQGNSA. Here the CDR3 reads CASSLDPGVAYEQYF. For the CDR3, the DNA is TGTGCCAGCAGCTTAGATCCGGGGGTCGCCTACGAGCAGTACTTC.

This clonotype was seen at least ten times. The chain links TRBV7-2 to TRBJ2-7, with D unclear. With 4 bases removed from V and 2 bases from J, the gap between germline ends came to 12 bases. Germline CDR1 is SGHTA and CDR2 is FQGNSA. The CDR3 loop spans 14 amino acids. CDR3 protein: CASSWIGPPYEQYF. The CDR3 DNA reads TGTGCCAGCAGCTGGATCGGGCCACCCTACGAGCAGTACTTC.

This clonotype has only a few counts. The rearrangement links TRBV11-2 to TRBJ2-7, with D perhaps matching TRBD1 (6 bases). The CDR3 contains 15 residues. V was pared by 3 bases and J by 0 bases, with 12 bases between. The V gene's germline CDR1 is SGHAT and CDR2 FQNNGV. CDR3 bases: TGTGCCAGCAGCTTCTCCGGACAGAGCTCCTACGAGCAGTACTTC. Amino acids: CASSFSGQSSYEQYF.

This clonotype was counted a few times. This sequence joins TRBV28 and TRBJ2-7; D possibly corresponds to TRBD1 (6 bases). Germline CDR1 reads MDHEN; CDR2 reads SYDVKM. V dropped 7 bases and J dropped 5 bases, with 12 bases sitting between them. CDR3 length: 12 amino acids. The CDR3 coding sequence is TGTGCCAGCACAGGGGCACGCGACGAGCAGTACTTC. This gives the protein CASTGARDEQYF.

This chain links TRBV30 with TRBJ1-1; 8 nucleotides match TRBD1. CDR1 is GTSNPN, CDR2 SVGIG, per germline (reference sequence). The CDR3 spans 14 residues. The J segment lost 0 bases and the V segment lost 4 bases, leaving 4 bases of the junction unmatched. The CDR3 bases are TGTGCCTGGACCCGGACAGGGATGAACACTGAAGCTTTCTTT. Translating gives CAWTRTGMNTEAFF.

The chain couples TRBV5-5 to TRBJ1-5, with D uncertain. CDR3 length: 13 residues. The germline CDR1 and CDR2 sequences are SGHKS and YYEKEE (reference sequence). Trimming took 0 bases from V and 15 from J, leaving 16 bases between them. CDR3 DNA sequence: TGTGCCAGCAGCTTGGGGACTTTGCCGAGTCTGCATTTT. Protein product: CASSLGTLPSLHF.

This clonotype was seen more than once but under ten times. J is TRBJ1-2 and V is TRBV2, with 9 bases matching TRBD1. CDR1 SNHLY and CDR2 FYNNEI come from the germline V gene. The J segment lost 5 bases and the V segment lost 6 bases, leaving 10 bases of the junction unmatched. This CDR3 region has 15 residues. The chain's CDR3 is CASRGTGRIGYGYTF. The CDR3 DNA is TGTGCCAGCAGGGGGACAGGGAGGATTGGTTATGGCTACACCTTC.

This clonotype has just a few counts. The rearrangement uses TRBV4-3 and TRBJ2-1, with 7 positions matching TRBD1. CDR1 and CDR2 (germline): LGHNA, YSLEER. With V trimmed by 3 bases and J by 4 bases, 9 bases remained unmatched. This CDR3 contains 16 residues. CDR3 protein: CASSQGHRGRYNEQFF. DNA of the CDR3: TGCGCCAGCAGCCAGGGCCACAGGGGCAGATACAATGAGCAGTTCTTC.

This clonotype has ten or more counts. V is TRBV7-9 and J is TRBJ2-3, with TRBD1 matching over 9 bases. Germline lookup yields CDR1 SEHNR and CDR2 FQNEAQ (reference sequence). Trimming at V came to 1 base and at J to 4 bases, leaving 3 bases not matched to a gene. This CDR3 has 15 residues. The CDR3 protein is CASSLDRGRADTQYF. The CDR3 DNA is TGTGCCAGCAGCTTAGACAGGGGGCGCGCAGATACGCAGTATTTT.

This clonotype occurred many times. The CDR3 region has the DNA TGTGCCAGCAGCCGGGACAGGGTAGGCGGCTACACCTTC. It is translated as CASSRDRVGGYTF. V is TRBV12-3 or TRBV12-4 and J is TRBJ1-2; 9 bases are a match to TRBD1. With 6 bases clipped from V and 8 bases from J, the junction kept 7 bases outside the gene matches. CDR3 length: 13 residues.

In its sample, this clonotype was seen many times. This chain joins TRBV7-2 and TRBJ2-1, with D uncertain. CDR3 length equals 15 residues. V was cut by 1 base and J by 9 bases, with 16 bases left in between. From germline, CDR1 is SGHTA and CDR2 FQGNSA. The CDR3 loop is CASSLGWAQTGEQFF. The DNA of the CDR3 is TGTGCCAGCAGCTTAGGATGGGCCCAAACCGGTGAGCAGTTCTTC.

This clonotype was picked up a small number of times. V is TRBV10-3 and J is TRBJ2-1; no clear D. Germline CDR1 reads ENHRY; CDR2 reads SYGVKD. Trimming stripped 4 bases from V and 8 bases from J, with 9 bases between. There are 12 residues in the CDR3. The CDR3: CAISGAEYEQFF. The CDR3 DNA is TGTGCCATCAGTGGGGCAGAATATGAGCAGTTCTTC.

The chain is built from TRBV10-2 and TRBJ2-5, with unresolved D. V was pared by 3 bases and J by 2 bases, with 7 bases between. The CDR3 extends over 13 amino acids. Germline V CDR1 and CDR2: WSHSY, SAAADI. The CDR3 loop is CASSDYQQETQYF. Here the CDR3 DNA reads TGCGCCAGCAGTGACTATCAACAAGAGACCCAGTACTTC.

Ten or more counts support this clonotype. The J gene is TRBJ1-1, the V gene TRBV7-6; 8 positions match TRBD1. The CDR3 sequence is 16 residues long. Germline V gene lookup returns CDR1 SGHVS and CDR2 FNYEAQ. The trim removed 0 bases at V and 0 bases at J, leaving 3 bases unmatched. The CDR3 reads CASSLAYRGMNTEAFF. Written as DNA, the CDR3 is TGTGCCAGCAGCTTAGCTTACAGGGGGATGAACACTGAAGCTTTCTTT.

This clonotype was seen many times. This chain's CDR3 is CASRLGVPGNTIYF. CDR3 coding DNA: TGTGCCAGCAGATTAGGAGTTCCTGGAAACACCATATATTTT. The J gene is TRBJ1-3, the V gene TRBV28; D is unresolved. V lost 6 bases and J lost 2, with 11 bases in between. Looked up from germline, CDR1 is MDHEN and CDR2 is SYDVKM. There are 14 residues in the CDR3.

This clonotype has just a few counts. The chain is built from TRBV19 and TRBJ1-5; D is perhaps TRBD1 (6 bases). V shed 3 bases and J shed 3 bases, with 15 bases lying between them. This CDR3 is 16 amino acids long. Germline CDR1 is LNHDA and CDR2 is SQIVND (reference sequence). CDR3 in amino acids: CASSMGHPRPNQPQHF. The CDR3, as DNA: TGTGCCAGTAGTATGGGACACCCGAGGCCCAATCAGCCCCAGCATTTT.